One and the same sample provided the 31 T cell receptor beta chains below, sequenced in a study of PD-L1 blockade in urothelial cancer. The time point denotes: pretreatment peripheral blood. Data came from immunoSEQ multiplex PCR; TCRdb stores just in-frame clones and leaves some out. The table lists over 45,000 clones, around 84% of them singletons. Sequencing used PBMCs, obtained around atezolizumab (anti-PD-L1) treatment. The receptors come from a man aged 55-75 years with urothelial cancer.

In the case of this clone: The germline gene is not matched at one end of the junction; a read error may be the cause. The V and J genes are TRBV6-6 and TRBJ2-1, with a weak D call TRBD2 (5 bases). Germline loops: CDR1 MNHNY, CDR2 SVGAGI (reference sequence). The CDR3 has 11 residues. The CDR3 reads CASSPDFDRVF. As DNA, the CDR3 is TGTGCCAGCAGTCCGGACTTCGATCGGGTCTTC.

The CDR3 DNA reads TGTGCCAGCTCACCAAGAGGGATCAGTGAAGCTTTCTTT. Translated, it gives CASSPRGISEAFF. The rearrangement uses TRBV18 and TRBJ1-1; D gene unclear. V lost 2 bases, J lost 7 bases, and 11 bases lay in between. The germline V gene encodes CDR1 KGHSH and CDR2 LQKENI. The CDR3 is 13 residues long. The full variable domain, in which reference TRBV18 and TRBJ1-1 provide the parts outside the CDR3, is NAGVMQNPRHLVRRRGQEARLRCSPMKGHSHVYWYRQLPEEGLKFMVYLQKENIIDESGMPKERFSAEFPKEGPSILRIQQVVRGDSAAYFCASSPRGISEAFFGQGTRLTVV.

The J gene is TRBJ1-1, the V gene TRBV5-1, with TRBD1 matching over 10 bases. The junction had 10 bases not matched to a gene; V was cut back by 4 bases and J by 10 bases. CDR1 is SGHRS, CDR2 YFSETQ, per germline. The CDR3 extends over 14 amino acids. In DNA, the CDR3 is TGCGCCAGCAGCCCCGGACAGGGGGGTCGTGTAGCTTTCTTT. The encoded protein is CASSPGQGGRVAFF.

V usage is TRBV7-8 and J usage is TRBJ2-3, with D possibly being TRBD2 (5 bases). The CDR3 totals 11 residues. Germline V gene data show CDR1 as SGHVS and CDR2 as FQNEAQ. Trimming stripped 3 bases from V and 14 bases from J, with 12 bases between. The DNA of the CDR3 is TGTGCCAGCAGCTTCGCGGGCAGCGCGTATTTT. This encodes CASSFAGSAYF. Looking up the rest from reference TRBV7-8 and TRBJ2-3 gives the full variable domain: GAGVSQSPRYKVAKRGQDVALRCDPISGHVSLFWYQQALGQGPEFLTYFQNEAQLDKSGLPSDRFFAERPEGSVSTLKIQRTQQEDSAVYLCASSFAGSAYFGPGTRLTVL.

The V gene is TRBV2, the J gene TRBJ2-4; 10 nucleotides line up with TRBD1. This CDR3 has 15 amino acids. V shed 7 bases and J 2 bases; nucleotides not matched to a gene: 5. The germline V gene has CDR1 SNHLY and CDR2 FYNNEI. CDR3 nucleotides: TGTGCCAGCATCGGACAGGGGGTTACCAAAAACATTCAGTACTTC. It yields the protein CASIGQGVTKNIQYF.

As DNA, the CDR3 is TGCAGCGTTTTCGGGTTCCTTTCGAACTATGGCTACACCTTC. Its translation: CSVFGFLSNYGYTF. J is TRBJ1-2 and V is TRBV29-1; D is unclear. CDR3 size: 14 residues. Germline V gives CDR1 SQVTM, CDR2 ANQGSEA. Trimming stripped 5 bases from V and 2 bases from J, with 15 bases between.

Here the CDR3 reads CASSQGAGQGAAFF. The CDR3 nucleotides are TGCGCCAGCAGCCAAGGGGCGGGACAGGGTGCGGCTTTCTTT. V usage is TRBV4-1 and J usage is TRBJ1-1, with 9 bases identical to TRBD1. V shed 1 base and J 11 bases; nucleotides not matched to a gene: 8. Looked up from germline, CDR1 is MGHRA and CDR2 is YSYEKL. This CDR3 has 14 amino acids.

This rearrangement joins TRBV4-1 to TRBJ2-3; 7 positions match TRBD1. The CDR3 contains 17 residues. V was pared by 0 bases and J by 1 base, with 7 bases of the junction left unmatched. Germline values: CDR1 MGHRA, CDR2 YSYEKL. CDR3 in amino acids: CASSQEGGQRRTDTQYF. The CDR3 DNA sequence: TGCGCCAGCAGCCAAGAAGGGGGACAGCGACGCACAGATACGCAGTATTTT.

This clone came up once. The gene calls are TRBV5-3 and TRBJ2-1, with TRBD1 matching 7 bases. TRBV5-3 is classed as an ORF, of uncertain function. The CDR3 loop spans 11 amino acids. The trim removed 4 bases at V and 15 bases at J, leaving 7 bases unmatched. In DNA, the CDR3 is TGTGCCAGAAGCAACGACAGGGTGGCGTTCTTC. Its translation is CARSNDRVAFF.

The chain joins TRBV19 to TRBJ2-3; the match to TRBD1 covers 9 bases. After removal of 4 bases from V and 4 bases from J, the junction contained 3 bases not matched to a gene. The CDR3 covers 14 residues. The germline gives CDR1 LNHDA, CDR2 SQIVND (reference sequence). CDR3 sequence: CASSRQGVADTQYF. The CDR3 DNA reads TGTGCCAGTAGTAGACAGGGGGTGGCAGATACGCAGTATTTT.

The chain links TRBV9 to TRBJ2-1, with 9 bases fitting TRBD2. Germline assignment: CDR1 SGDLS and CDR2 YYNGEE. This CDR3 has 16 amino acids. J was trimmed by 2 bases and V by 0 bases; bases with no gene match: 3. The CDR3 loop is CASSVGASGTYNEQFF. DNA for the CDR3: TGTGCCAGCAGCGTAGGGGCTAGCGGGACCTACAATGAGCAGTTCTTC.

The chain carries TRBV6-1 and TRBJ2-7, with 7 positions matching TRBD1. This CDR3 has 17 amino acids. Germline CDR1 and CDR2: MNHNS and SASEGT. Trimming took 0 bases from V and 3 from J; bases not matched to a gene: 11. In DNA, the CDR3 is TGTGCCAGCAGTGAAGCGGGTAGGACAGGATCCTTCTACGAGCAGTACTTC. Amino acids: CASSEAGRTGSFYEQYF.

V usage is TRBV5-1 and J usage is TRBJ2-7; the match to TRBD1 covers 7 bases. V lost 0 bases to trimming and J lost 5 bases; unmatched junction nucleotides: 8. The germline CDR1 and CDR2 sequences are SGHRS and YFSETQ. CDR3 size: 15 residues. CDR3 bases: TGCGCCAGCAGCTTGGCCCCCGGGACAGCCAACGAGCAGTACTTC. Protein sequence: CASSLAPGTANEQYF.

This clone was picked up one time. V is TRBV9 and J is TRBJ2-6; D unclear. V was clipped by 0 bases and J by 6 bases, with 4 bases between them. The germline V gene encodes CDR1 SGDLS and CDR2 YYNGEE. CDR3 length equals 13 residues. Here the CDR3 reads CASSVATANVLTF. Written as DNA, the CDR3 is TGTGCCAGCAGCGTAGCTACGGCCAACGTCCTGACTTTC.

The chain uses TRBV29-1 and TRBJ1-4; D gene unclear. The germline V gene encodes CDR1 SQVTM and CDR2 ANQGSEA. With 6 bases removed from V and 3 bases from J, the gap between germline ends came to 8 bases. This CDR3 region has 12 residues. CDR3 in amino acids: CSVSESNEKLFF. In DNA form, the CDR3 reads TGCAGCGTCAGCGAGTCTAATGAAAAACTGTTTTTT.

The chain is built from TRBV15 and TRBJ2-7; 7 positions match TRBD2. The CDR3 consists of 17 residues. Germline values: CDR1 LNHNV, CDR2 YYDKDF (reference sequence). With 2 bases clipped from V and 9 bases from J, the junction kept 19 bases outside the gene matches. CDR3 in amino acids: CATSRTGPTSPSVGQYF. Written as DNA, the CDR3 is TGTGCCACCAGCAGAACTGGTCCGACTAGCCCATCCGTCGGGCAGTACTTC.

This CDR3 reads CASSRWTGGGSYGYTF. As DNA, the CDR3 is TGTGCCAGCAGCCGTTGGACAGGGGGCGGAAGCTATGGCTACACCTTC. V and J are TRBV7-9 and TRBJ1-2; 11 bases map to TRBD1. Germline loops: CDR1 SEHNR, CDR2 FQNEAQ (reference sequence). V lost 5 bases, J lost 4 bases, and 9 bases stayed unmatched. The CDR3 is made up of 16 amino acids.

This clone was detected once. The chain uses TRBV5-4 and TRBJ2-5, with D perhaps matching TRBD1 (6 bases). The CDR3 spans 13 residues. Trimming took 3 bases from V and 4 from J, leaving 10 bases between them. CDR1 and CDR2 from the germline V gene are SGHNT and YYREEE (reference sequence). The CDR3 DNA sequence: TGTGCCAGCAGCTACAGGGTTTCAGAGACCCAGTACTTC. This codes for CASSYRVSETQYF.

This clone occurred a few times. This chain joins TRBV15 and TRBJ1-6; 8 nucleotides line up with TRBD1. CDR3 length equals 16 residues. Germline-derived CDR1 and CDR2 are LNHNV and YYDKDF (reference sequence). V shed 3 bases, J shed 0 bases, and the junction held 1 base outside the gene matches. CDR3 amino acids: CATSSDRGSYNSPLHF. CDR3 nucleotides: TGTGCCACCAGCAGCGACAGGGGCTCCTATAATTCACCCCTCCACTTT.

V gene TRBV29-1 combines with J gene TRBJ1-2; D gene unclear. Looked up from germline, CDR1 is SQVTM and CDR2 is ANQGSEA. The germline V and J ends were trimmed by 4 bases and 3 bases, with 6 bases remaining between them. CDR3 length equals 11 residues. The CDR3 bases are TGCAGCGTTGCCACAGACTATGGCTACACCTTC. It codes for CSVATDYGYTF. The full variable domain, rest sourced from reference TRBV29-1 and TRBJ1-2, is SAVISQKPSRDICQRGTSLTIQCQVDSQVTMMFWYRQQPGQSLTLIATANQGSEATYESGFVIDKFPISRPNLTFSTLTVSNMSPEDSSIYLCSVATDYGYTFGSGTRLTVV.

This clone was seen just once. CDR3 nucleotides: TGTGCCAGCAGTGGACAGGGGGCAAATTCACCCCTCCACTTT. This encodes CASSGQGANSPLHF. The chain recombines TRBV6-1 with TRBJ1-6; 10 bases align to TRBD1. CDR3 length: 14 residues. Unmatched junction bases numbered 1, after V lost 4 bases and J lost 7 bases. CDR1 is MNHNS and CDR2 is SASEGT in the germline V gene.

The genes are TRBV6-6 and TRBJ2-5, with 11 bases that match TRBD1. Germline CDR1 reads MNHNY; CDR2 reads SVGAGI (reference sequence). With 0 bases clipped from V and 3 bases from J, the junction kept 0 bases outside the gene matches. The CDR3 extends over 15 amino acids. The CDR3 reads CASSYSGQGEETQYF. The CDR3 DNA is TGTGCCAGCAGTTACTCGGGACAGGGGGAAGAGACCCAGTACTTC.

The CDR3 loop is CASSQGVATSSYNEQFF. CDR3 nucleotide sequence: TGCGCCAGCAGCCAAGGGGTAGCGACATCCTCCTACAATGAGCAGTTCTTC. The chain combines TRBV4-1 with TRBJ2-1; D might be TRBD2 (5 bases). Germline V gene data show CDR1 as MGHRA and CDR2 as YSYEKL. The V gene lost 1 base and the J gene lost 0 bases, with 13 bases spanning the gap. The CDR3 sequence is 17 residues long.

The rearrangement links TRBV18 to TRBJ1-1; 9 bases align to TRBD1. Germline trimming cut 5 bases from V and 10 bases from J; bases unmatched to any gene: 8. This CDR3 is 13 amino acids long. CDR1 and CDR2 from the germline V gene are KGHSH and LQKENI. The CDR3: CASSSGQGLLAFF. The CDR3 coding sequence is TGTGCCAGCTCATCGGGACAGGGCCTCCTAGCTTTCTTT.

V is TRBV5-1 and J is TRBJ2-7; D perhaps matches TRBD1 (5 bases). Between the trimmed V and J ends, which lost 0 bases and 1 base, there was a span of 11 bases. This CDR3 region has 15 residues. In germline, CDR1 is SGHRS, CDR2 YFSETQ. CDR3 sequence (DNA): TGCGCCAGCAGCTTGGGCGCAGGGATTTCCTACGAGCAGTACTTC. It encodes CASSLGAGISYEQYF.

This chain links TRBV30 with TRBJ2-1; 12 bases are shared with TRBD2. The CDR3 runs 14 residues. The germline V gene encodes CDR1 GTSNPN and CDR2 SVGIG (reference sequence). V trimming: 2 bases; J trimming: 15 bases; junction bases outside the gene matches: 11. CDR3 in amino acids: CAWSPGTSGYRAFF. The CDR3 nucleotides read TGTGCCTGGAGTCCAGGGACTAGCGGGTACCGAGCGTTCTTC.

The V call is TRBV5-4, the J call TRBJ2-1; 9 bases are shared with TRBD2. Germline V gives CDR1 SGHNT, CDR2 YYREEE (reference sequence). The junction had 8 bases not matched to a gene; V was cut back by 1 base and J by 6 bases. The CDR3 totals 16 residues. CDR3 region: CASSLSASGARNEQFF. CDR3 nucleotides: TGTGCCAGCAGCTTGTCGGCTAGCGGGGCCCGCAATGAGCAGTTCTTC.

The chain combines TRBV19 with TRBJ2-3; TRBD1 aligns across 10 bases. The germline gives CDR1 LNHDA, CDR2 SQIVND (reference sequence). There are 16 residues in the CDR3. V lost 5 bases and J lost 3; bases outside the gene matches: 8. This CDR3 is CASSVWDRGSTDTQYF. CDR3 in DNA: TGTGCCAGTAGTGTATGGGACAGGGGAAGTACAGATACGCAGTATTTT.

The chain is built from TRBV19 and TRBJ2-5; 9 nucleotides match TRBD1. CDR1 and CDR2 from the germline V gene are LNHDA and SQIVND (reference sequence). After removal of 1 base from V and 0 bases from J, the junction contained 0 bases not matched to a gene. The CDR3 contains 15 residues. In DNA form, the CDR3 reads TGTGCCAGTAGTATAGGGGACAGGGACCAAGAGACCCAGTACTTC. As protein: CASSIGDRDQETQYF.

This clone was seen only once. The rearrangement links TRBV5-1 to TRBJ2-1; tentative D call: TRBD2 (6 bases). V lost 5 bases and J 6 bases, leaving 12 bases between the germline ends. Germline CDR1 reads SGHRS; CDR2 reads YFSETQ. The CDR3 has 13 residues. Here the CDR3 DNA reads TGCGCCAGCAGAACGGGAGACGTCAATGAGCAGTTCTTC. Encoded protein: CASRTGDVNEQFF.

The rearrangement links TRBV7-2 to TRBJ2-5; TRBD2 is a possible D gene (5 bases). The CDR3 contains 14 residues. Germline CDR1 SGHTA, CDR2 FQGNSA. V was shortened by 5 bases and J by 2 bases, with 12 bases between the two germline ends. In DNA, the CDR3 is TGTGCCAGCAGCCCCCGAAGCGGACAAGAGACCCAGTACTTC. Its protein product is CASSPRSGQETQYF.